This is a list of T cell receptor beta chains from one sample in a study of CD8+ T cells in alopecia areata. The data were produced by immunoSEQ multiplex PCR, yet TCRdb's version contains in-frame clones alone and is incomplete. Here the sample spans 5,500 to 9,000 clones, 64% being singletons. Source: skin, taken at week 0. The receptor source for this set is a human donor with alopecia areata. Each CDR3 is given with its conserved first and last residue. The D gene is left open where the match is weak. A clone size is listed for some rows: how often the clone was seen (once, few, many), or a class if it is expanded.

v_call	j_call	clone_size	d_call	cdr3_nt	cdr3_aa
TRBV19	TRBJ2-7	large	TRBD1	TGTGCCAGTAGTACGACAGGGGGCTCCTACGAGCAGTACTTC	CASSTTGGSYEQYF
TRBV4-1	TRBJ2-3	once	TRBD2	TGCGCCAGCAGCCAGCCGGGACTAGCGGGGAAAAAAGGGGGCACAGATACGCAGTATTTT	CASSQPGLAGKKGGTDTQYF
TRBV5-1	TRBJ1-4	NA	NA	TGCGCCAGCAGACAGGCCTCAACTAATGAAAAACTGTTTTTT	CASRQASTNEKLFF
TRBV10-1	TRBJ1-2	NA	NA	TGCGCCAGCAGTATCACGAAGATCGCGAAAGCCTATGGCTACACCTTC	CASSITKIAKAYGYTF
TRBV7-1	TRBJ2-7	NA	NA	TGTGCCAGCAGCTTAGCCCGGACCAACGAGCAGTACTTC	CASSLARTNEQYF
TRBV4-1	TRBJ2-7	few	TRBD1	TGCGCCAGCAGCCAAGGACTCGACAGGGGCTACGAGCAGTACTTC	CASSQGLDRGYEQYF
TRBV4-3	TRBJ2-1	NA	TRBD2	TGCGCCAGCAGCCAACGCGGACTAGACAATGAGCAGTTCTTC	CASSQRGLDNEQFF
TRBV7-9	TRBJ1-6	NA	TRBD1	TGTGCCAGCAGCTTAGAGAAACAGGGGCTCACCCTCCACTTT	CASSLEKQGLTLHF
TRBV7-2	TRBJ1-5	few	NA	TGTGCCAGCAGTCGGGGGTTGGGCAATCAGCCCCAGCATTTT	CASSRGLGNQPQHF
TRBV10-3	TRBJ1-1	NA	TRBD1	TGTGCCATCAGTCCATCAGGGGGAACTGAAGCTTTCTTT	CAISPSGGTEAFF
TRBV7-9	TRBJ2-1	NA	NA	TGTGCCAGCAGCGACCAATACCGGACTCCACCGAGCTCCTACAATGAGCAGTTCTTC	CASSDQYRTPPSSYNEQFF
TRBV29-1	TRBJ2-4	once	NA	TGCAGCGTTAGAACAACTTTAGCCAAAAACATTCAGTACTTC	CSVRTTLAKNIQYF
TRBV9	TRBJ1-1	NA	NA	TGTGCCAGCAGCGAGACCGGTACGGGGTCTGAAGCTTTCTTT	CASSETGTGSEAFF
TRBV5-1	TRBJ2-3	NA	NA	TGCGCCAGCAGCTTCGGCAGGGAATACACAGATACGCAGTATTTT	CASSFGREYTDTQYF
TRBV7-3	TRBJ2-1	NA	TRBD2	TGTGCCAGCAGCGTGGCGGGAGTTGCATACAATGAGCAGTTCTTC	CASSVAGVAYNEQFF
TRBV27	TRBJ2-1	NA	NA	TGTGCCAGCAGTCCTCAGATAACCCCTACGAATGAGCAGTTCTTC	CASSPQITPTNEQFF
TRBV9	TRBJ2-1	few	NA	TGTGCCAGCAGCGTAGATGCCGGGGTCAAGGTAGGGAATGAGCAGTTCTTC	CASSVDAGVKVGNEQFF
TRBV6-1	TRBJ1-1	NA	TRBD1	TGTGCCAGCAGTGATCGGCAGGGGGTGGCTGAAGCTTTCTTT	CASSDRQGVAEAFF
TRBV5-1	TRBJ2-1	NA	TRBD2	TGCGCCAGCAGCTTGGGGACTAGCGGAGATGAGCAGTTCTTC	CASSLGTSGDEQFF
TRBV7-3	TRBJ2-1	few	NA	TGTGCCAGCAGCTCCACGCCCCTCTCGGGTGGGGTACTATACAATGAGCAGTTCTTC	CASSSTPLSGGVLYNEQFF
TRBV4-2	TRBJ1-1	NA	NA	TGTGCCAGCAGCCCCCCCGGGGGGAACACTGAAGCTTTCTTT	CASSPPGGNTEAFF
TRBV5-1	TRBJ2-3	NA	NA	TGCGCCAGCAGCCCAGGCAGCGTGGCCGATACGCAGTATTTT	CASSPGSVADTQYF
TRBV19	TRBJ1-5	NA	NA	TGTGCCAGTAATAAGGAGGGGGGACGGCCCCAGCATTTT	CASNKEGGRPQHF
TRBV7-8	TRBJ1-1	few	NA	TGTGCCAGCAGCTTAGCAGGGTTGGTTCCCGAAGCTTTCTTT	CASSLAGLVPEAFF
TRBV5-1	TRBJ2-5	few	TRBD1	TGCGCCAGCAGCTTCGGGGGGACAGGGGGCGAGACCCAGTACTTC	CASSFGGTGGETQYF
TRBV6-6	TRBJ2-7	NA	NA	TGTGCCAGCACCGACAAGGCCTACGAGCAGTACTTC	CASTDKAYEQYF
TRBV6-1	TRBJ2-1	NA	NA	TGTGCCAGCAGCAGGGACACTGGAGGCAATGAGCAGTTCTTC	CASSRDTGGNEQFF
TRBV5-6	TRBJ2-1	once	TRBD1	TGTGCCAGCAGCCTCGCGACAGGGCTTGATGAGCAGTTCTTC	CASSLATGLDEQFF
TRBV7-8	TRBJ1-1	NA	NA	TGTGCCAGCAGCCCCACTACAACGGGGAACACTGAAGCTTTCTTT	CASSPTTTGNTEAFF
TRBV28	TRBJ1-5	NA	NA	TGTGCCAGCAGTTGGTCCCCGGGGCTGGACAATCAGCCCCAGCATTTT	CASSWSPGLDNQPQHF
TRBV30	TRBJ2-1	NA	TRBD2	TGTGCCTGGAGTGTAAGCGGGAAGAATGAGCAGTTCTTC	CAWSVSGKNEQFF
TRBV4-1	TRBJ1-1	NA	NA	TGCGCCAGCCAAGTGAGTGCGAGAACTGAAGCTTTCTTT	CASQVSARTEAFF
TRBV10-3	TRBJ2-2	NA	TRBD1	TGTGCCATTTGGGACAGCTCTGTCGCGAACACCGGGGAGCTGTTTTTT	CAIWDSSVANTGELFF
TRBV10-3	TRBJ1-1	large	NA	TGTGCCATCAGTGAGCGACACATGAACACTGAAGCTTTCTTT	CAISERHMNTEAFF
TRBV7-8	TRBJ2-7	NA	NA	TGTGCCAGCAGCTTAGACAGGGAGGATGAGCAGTACTTC	CASSLDREDEQYF
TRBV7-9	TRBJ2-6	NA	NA	TGTGCCAGCAGCTTAGTCTCTATGTCCTCTGGGGCCAACGTCCTGACTTTC	CASSLVSMSSGANVLTF
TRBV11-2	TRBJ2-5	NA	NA	TGTGCCAGCAGCTTGTATCCTGCGGCAGGCGGGGAGACCCAGTACTTC	CASSLYPAAGGETQYF
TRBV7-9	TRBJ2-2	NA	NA	TGTGCCAGCAGCAGCACCGGGGCGTTCACCGGGGAGCTGTTTTTT	CASSSTGAFTGELFF
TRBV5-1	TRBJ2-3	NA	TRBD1	TGCGCCAGCAGATCTGGTCTAGGACAGGGTACAGATACGCAGTATTTT	CASRSGLGQGTDTQYF
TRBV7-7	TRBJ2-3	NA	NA	TGTGCCAGCAGCCCCCAACTCGAAGATACGCAGTATTTT	CASSPQLEDTQYF
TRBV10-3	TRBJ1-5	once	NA	TGTGCCATCAGTGAGTCGGGGGGTCAGCCCCAGCATTTT	CAISESGGQPQHF
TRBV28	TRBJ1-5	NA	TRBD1	TGTGCCAGCAGTTCAGGGGGGACAGGGTATCAGCCCCAGCATTTT	CASSSGGTGYQPQHF
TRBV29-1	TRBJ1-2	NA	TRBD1	TGCAGCTCCATCGGGACAGGGGGCCTCTATGGCTACACCTTC	CSSIGTGGLYGYTF
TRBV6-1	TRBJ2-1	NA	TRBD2	TGTGCCAGCGGCCAGCGGGGGCAATACAATGAGCAGTTCTTC	CASGQRGQYNEQFF
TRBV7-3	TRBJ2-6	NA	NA	TGTGCCAGCAGCTACGGGGGCCCCGGGGCCAACGTCCTGACTTTC	CASSYGGPGANVLTF
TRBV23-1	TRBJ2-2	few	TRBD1	TGCGCCAGCATCCGGGACAGGAACACCGGGGAGCTGTTTTTT	CASIRDRNTGELFF
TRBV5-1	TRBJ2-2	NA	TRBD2	TGCGCCAGCAGCGAACAAACAGCGGGGGGAACCGGGGAGCTGTTTTTT	CASSEQTAGGTGELFF
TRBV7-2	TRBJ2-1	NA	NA	TGTGCCAGCAGCTTAGTATCGGGGGACTACAATGAGCAGTTCTTC	CASSLVSGDYNEQFF
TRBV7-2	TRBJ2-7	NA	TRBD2	TGTGCCAGCAGCTCCATGGCGGGGACTATGGGAGAGCAGTACTTC	CASSSMAGTMGEQYF
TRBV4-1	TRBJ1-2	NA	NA	TGCGCCAGCAGCCAAGTCATGTTCGGGGGCCCTTCTAACTATGGCTACACCTTC	CASSQVMFGGPSNYGYTF
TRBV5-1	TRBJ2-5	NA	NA	TGCGCCAGCAGCTTGAATCCCACTCTAGGAGAGACCCAGTACTTC	CASSLNPTLGETQYF
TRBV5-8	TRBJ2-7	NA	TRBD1	TGTGCCAGCAGCGGTGACAGGGGGTTTACCTCCTACGAGCAGTACTTC	CASSGDRGFTSYEQYF
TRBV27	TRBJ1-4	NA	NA	TGTGCCAGCAGTTTTTTTCCAGGGTCTAATGAAAAACTGTTTTTT	CASSFFPGSNEKLFF
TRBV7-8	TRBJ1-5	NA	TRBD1	TGTGCCAGCAGCCCGGGACAGGGCAATCAGCCCCAGCATTTT	CASSPGQGNQPQHF